This T cell receptor beta chain was documented in a study of blood T cell repertoires in COVID-19. Per the original data handling: By means of reference gene primer amplification, nucleated cell counts were estimated. Profiled with immunoSEQ multiplex PCR; TCRdb holds only in-frame clones, not every one. V and J calls plus clone size are reproduced from that table; the DNA served to infer D and trimming. The profile covers a few hundred thousand clones, with roughly 84% appearing a single time and roughly 3.1% taken by the ten largest. Germline values: CDR1 MDHEN, CDR2 SYDVKM. The CDR3 contains 19 residues. J lost 1 base, V lost 2 bases, and 12 bases had no gene match.

This receptor was taken from a man aged 50 to 59 who had recovered from COVID-19. V usage is TRBV28 and J usage is TRBJ1-5; 9 bases match TRBD1. The material sequenced was PBMCs or T cells enriched from blood (not recorded which). In DNA, the CDR3 is TGTGCCAGCAGTTTAAGTTGGACAGGGGACTGGCGGAGCAATCAGCCCCAGCATTTT. This codes for CASSLSWTGDWRSNQPQHF.